A selection of T cell receptor beta chains follows, all from one sample in a study of OX40 agonist ivuxolimab in advanced cancers. Data came from immunoSEQ multiplex PCR; TCRdb stores just in-frame clones and leaves some out. This table holds 75,000 to 100,000 clones, roughly 84% found once. The sequences come from CD4+ or CD8+ T cells sorted from blood, collected in a trial of the OX40 agonist ivuxolimab. Receptors were obtained from an adult with an advanced solid tumor such as melanoma, head and neck, liver or kidney cancer. The CDR3 runs from the conserved cysteine through the conserved F or W. D genes are given only for firm matches. Clone size is given for some rows only: seen once, a few or many times, or a class if the clone is expanded.

V,J,D,size,DNA,CDR3
TRBV6-1,TRBJ1-6,TRBD1,NA,TGTGCCAGCACAGGACAGGCGATGTCTTCGTCACCCCTCCACTTT,CASTGQAMSSSPLHF
TRBV2,TRBJ1-5,TRBD1,NA,TGTGCCAGCAGCGGGGTATTACAGGGGGCTCAGCCCCAGCATTTT,CASSGVLQGAQPQHF
TRBV7-9,TRBJ2-5,NA,once,TGTGCCAGCAGCTTTGGGGGGGGCGAGACCCAGTACTTC,CASSFGGGETQYF
TRBV5-1,TRBJ2-3,TRBD2,NA,TGCGCCAGCAGCTCGACTAGCGGGGGGTTAACAGATACGCAGTATTTT,CASSSTSGGLTDTQYF
TRBV10-3,TRBJ1-5,TRBD1,NA,TGTGCCATCAGGGGGACAGGGAACAATCAGCCCCAGCATTTT,CAIRGTGNNQPQHF
TRBV15,TRBJ1-1,NA,NA,TGTGCCACCAGCAGGGACCTAACGTGGGGCACTGAAGCTTTCTTT,CATSRDLTWGTEAFF
TRBV15,TRBJ2-7,NA,NA,TGTGCCACCAGCAGAGATCGGCGGACCTACGAGCAGTACTTC,CATSRDRRTYEQYF
TRBV7-3,TRBJ2-5,NA,once,TGTGCCAGCAGCCCCGGATCAGCCCAAGAGACCCAGTACTTC,CASSPGSAQETQYF
TRBV6-5,TRBJ2-3,NA,once,TGTGCCAGCAGTTACCTATCGGTAGGGACGCAGTATTTT,CASSYLSVGTQYF
TRBV30,TRBJ2-1,TRBD2,NA,TGTGCCTGGATCAGTGGGACTAGCGGGGGGGCCCGGCGGCAGTTCTTC,CAWISGTSGGARRQFF
TRBV2,TRBJ1-3,NA,NA,TGTGCCAGCAGGGGGGACTCTGGAAACACCATATATTTT,CASRGDSGNTIYF
TRBV10-3,TRBJ2-3,NA,NA,TGTGCCATCAGTGAAGGGGGGGATACGCAGTATTTT,CAISEGGDTQYF
TRBV15,TRBJ1-2,TRBD1,few,TGTGCCACCAGCAGAGATACACAGGGGAGTTATGGCTACACCTTC,CATSRDTQGSYGYTF
TRBV28,TRBJ1-4,TRBD1,NA,TGTGCCAGCACCCCCGGGACAGGAGATGAAAAACTGTTTTTT,CASTPGTGDEKLFF
TRBV6-1,TRBJ2-1,TRBD1,NA,TGTGCCGTAGTACAGGGGACGCCCCCCTACAATGAGCAGTTCTTC,CAVVQGTPPYNEQFF
TRBV28,TRBJ1-6,TRBD1,few,TGTGCCAGCAGTGAAATACAGGGGGCGAAATCACCCCTCCACTTT,CASSEIQGAKSPLHF
TRBV2,TRBJ2-1,NA,NA,TGTGCCAGCAGTGGGGGGGGCGGTGAGCAGTTCTTC,CASSGGGGEQFF
TRBV11-2,TRBJ2-5,TRBD2,NA,TGTGCCACCCAGGGTTGGTCGGGACTAGTGACACAAGAGACCCAGTACTTC,CATQGWSGLVTQETQYF
TRBV5-5,TRBJ2-1,NA,NA,TGTGCCAGCAGCTTGGGCAATGAGCAGTTCTTC,CASSLGNEQFF
TRBV7-2,TRBJ2-2,TRBD1,NA,TGTGCCAGCAACCACCTGGGACAGGGGGCGGCCGGGGAGCTGTTTTTT,CASNHLGQGAAGELFF
TRBV5-1,TRBJ2-5,NA,few,TGCGCCAGCACACTGGGGTCTCGAGAGACCCAGTACTTC,CASTLGSRETQYF
TRBV18,TRBJ2-1,NA,NA,TGTGCCAGCTCACCACCGGGGTCCCCCTGGGGTGAGCAGTTCTTC,CASSPPGSPWGEQFF
TRBV27,TRBJ2-6,TRBD1,NA,TGTGCCAGCACCAATCCCACCAAAACATCCGGGACAGGAACCTCTGGGGCCAACGTCCTGACTTTC,CASTNPTKTSGTGTSGANVLTF
TRBV19,TRBJ1-3,NA,few,TGTGCCAGTAGTATCGCGGTATCGGGAAACACCATATATTTT,CASSIAVSGNTIYF
TRBV7-9,TRBJ2-3,TRBD2,NA,TGTGCCAGCAGCTTAGTGGGACTATCAAACACAGATACGCAGTATTTT,CASSLVGLSNTDTQYF
TRBV28,TRBJ2-2,NA,NA,TGTGCCAGCAGTTATGCGACTAGTCAGACCGGGGAGCTGTTTTTT,CASSYATSQTGELFF
TRBV2,TRBJ1-2,NA,NA,TGTGCCAGCAGATTGCAGGGGCCTGAGGGCTACACCTTC,CASRLQGPEGYTF
TRBV9,TRBJ1-6,TRBD1,once,TGTGCCAGCAGCGTGGGGACAGCTAATTCACCCCTCCACTTT,CASSVGTANSPLHF
TRBV9,TRBJ2-5,NA,NA,TGTGCCAGCAGCCCGACTACCGTCCAAGAGACCCAGTACTTC,CASSPTTVQETQYF
TRBV6-1,TRBJ1-5,NA,NA,TGTGCCACCTTGGTGGGGATCAATCAGCCCCAGCATTTT,CATLVGINQPQHF
TRBV7-3,TRBJ2-5,TRBD2,NA,TGTGCCAGCAGCTTAGGACTAGCGACACAAGAGACCCAGTACTTC,CASSLGLATQETQYF
TRBV5-5,TRBJ1-5,NA,NA,TGTGCCAGCAGCACGGACCCAAATCAGCCCCAGCATTTT,CASSTDPNQPQHF
TRBV6-5,TRBJ2-1,TRBD2,NA,TGTGCCAGCAGTTACAACCTAGCGGGTGAGCAGTTCTTC,CASSYNLAGEQFF
TRBV9,TRBJ2-5,NA,NA,TGTGCCAGCAGCGCATCCGGGACCCAAGAGACCCAGTACTTC,CASSASGTQETQYF
TRBV7-9,TRBJ1-6,NA,NA,TGTGCCAGCAGCTTAGCACAGAATTCACCCCTCCACTTT,CASSLAQNSPLHF
TRBV7-9,TRBJ1-3,TRBD1,NA,TGTGCCAGCAGCCCTCTCCTCGCAGGGGGCTCTGGAAACACCATATATTTT,CASSPLLAGGSGNTIYF
TRBV5-1,TRBJ1-6,NA,NA,TGCGCCAGCTCCTGGGACCGCACCTATAATTCACCCCTCCACTTT,CASSWDRTYNSPLHF
TRBV9,TRBJ2-3,NA,NA,TGTGCCAGCAGCGTCGGCAGGCCTAGCACAGATACGCAGTATTTT,CASSVGRPSTDTQYF
TRBV2,TRBJ1-1,NA,NA,TGTGCCAGCAACTACGGGGTTTTAACTGAAGCTTTCTTT,CASNYGVLTEAFF
TRBV4-2,TRBJ2-2,NA,NA,TGTGCCAGCAGCCAAGTTGGGTACGGGGACACCGGGGAGCTGTTTTTT,CASSQVGYGDTGELFF
TRBV7-3,TRBJ1-1,NA,NA,TGTGCCAGCAGTTCTACGATTCGCACTGAAGCTTTCTTT,CASSSTIRTEAFF
TRBV6-4,TRBJ2-2,NA,NA,TGTGCCAGCAGTGAGGACTCGACCACCGGGGAGCTGTTTTTT,CASSEDSTTGELFF
TRBV9,TRBJ2-5,NA,NA,TGTGCCAGCAGCGTAGCAGGGGGGAATAACCAAGAGACCCAGTACTTC,CASSVAGGNNQETQYF
TRBV7-2,TRBJ1-2,TRBD1,NA,TGTGCCAGCAGCTCGGACAGGGGCCATGGCTACACCTTC,CASSSDRGHGYTF
TRBV19,TRBJ2-1,TRBD2,NA,TGTGCCAGTAGCAAAAGGACTAGCGCGGACATTTACAATGAGCAGTTCTTC,CASSKRTSADIYNEQFF